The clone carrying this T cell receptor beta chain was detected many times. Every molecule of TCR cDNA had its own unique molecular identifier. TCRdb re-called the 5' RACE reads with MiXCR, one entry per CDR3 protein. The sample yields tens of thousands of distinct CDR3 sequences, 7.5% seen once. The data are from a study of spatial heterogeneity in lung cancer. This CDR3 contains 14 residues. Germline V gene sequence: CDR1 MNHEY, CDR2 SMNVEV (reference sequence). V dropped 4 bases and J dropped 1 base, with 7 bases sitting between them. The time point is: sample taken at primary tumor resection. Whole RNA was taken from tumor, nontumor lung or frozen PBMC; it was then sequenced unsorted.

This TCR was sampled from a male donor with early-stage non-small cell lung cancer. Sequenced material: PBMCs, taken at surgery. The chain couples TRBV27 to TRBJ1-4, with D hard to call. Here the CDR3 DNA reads TGTGCCAGCAGTTCTGTCATAACTAATGAAAAACTGTTTTTT. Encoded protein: CASSSVITNEKLFF.